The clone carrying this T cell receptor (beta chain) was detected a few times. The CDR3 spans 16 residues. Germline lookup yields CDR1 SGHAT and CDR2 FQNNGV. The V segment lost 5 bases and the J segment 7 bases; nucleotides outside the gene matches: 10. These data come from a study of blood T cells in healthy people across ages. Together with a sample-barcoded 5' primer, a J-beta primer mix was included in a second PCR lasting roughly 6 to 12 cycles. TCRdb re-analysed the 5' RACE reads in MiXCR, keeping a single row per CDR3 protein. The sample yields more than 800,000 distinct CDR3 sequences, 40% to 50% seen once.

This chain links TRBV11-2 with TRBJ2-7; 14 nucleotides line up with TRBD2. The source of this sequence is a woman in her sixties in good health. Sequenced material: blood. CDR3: CASSRSGLAGAGEQYF. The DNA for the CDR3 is TGTGCCAGCAGCCGTTCGGGACTAGCGGGAGCAGGGGAGCAGTACTTC.